The next 27 T cell receptor beta chains were all read from a single sample in a study of blood T cell repertoires in COVID-19. Profiled with immunoSEQ multiplex PCR; TCRdb holds only in-frame clones, not every one. In the table there are about 280,000 clones, roughly four fifths of which are singletons. Sequences were obtained from peripheral blood. These receptors were obtained from a woman aged 45-59 years who had recovered from COVID-19.

The V and J genes are TRBV7-8 and TRBJ2-7; D unresolved. The CDR3 is 14 amino acids. The V end was cut by 10 bases, the J end by 0 bases, with 16 bases between. CDR1 and CDR2 from the germline V gene are SGHVS and FQNEAQ. The CDR3 DNA reads TGTGCCACCTCCGGGTCTCCTACCTCCTACGAGCAGTACTTC. Its translation: CATSGSPTSYEQYF.

CDR3 coding DNA: TGTGCCAGCTCACCACCTTCGACAGGGATAGGTGGCTACACCTTC. This sequence encodes CASSPPSTGIGGYTF. V and J are TRBV18 and TRBJ1-2, with 7 positions matching TRBD1. This CDR3 region has 15 residues. Germline V gene lookup returns CDR1 KGHSH and CDR2 LQKENI. V lost 0 bases and J lost 7; bases outside the gene matches: 8.

The V and J genes are TRBV5-1 and TRBJ2-5, with 10 bases that match TRBD2. The CDR3 loop spans 15 amino acids. Germline V CDR1 and CDR2: SGHRS, YFSETQ. The V gene end was trimmed by 6 bases and the J gene end by 5 bases; junction bases not matched to a gene: 10. The CDR3: CASTSVAGGYETQYF. DNA for the CDR3: TGCGCCAGCACCTCAGTAGCGGGGGGTTACGAGACCCAGTACTTC.

This chain connects TRBV9 to TRBJ2-4, with no clear D. V lost 4 bases, J lost 6 bases, and 11 bases lay in between. CDR3 length: 13 amino acids. Germline V gives CDR1 SGDLS, CDR2 YYNGEE. This CDR3 reads CASSTPTGNIQYF. The CDR3 region has the DNA TGTGCCAGCAGCACCCCGACGGGAAACATTCAGTACTTC.

CDR3 in DNA: TGTGCCAGCATGGGGACAGGGGGCAATCAGCCCCAGCATTTT. Translation: CASMGTGGNQPQHF. The chain uses TRBV19 and TRBJ1-5; 10 bases are shared with TRBD1. V was pared by 9 bases and J by 2 bases, with 4 bases of the junction left unmatched. The CDR3 contains 14 residues. CDR1 and CDR2 from the germline V gene are LNHDA and SQIVND (reference sequence).

The V call is TRBV7-9, the J call TRBJ1-3; D not certain. V lost 5 bases, J lost 1 base, and 9 bases lay in between. The CDR3 is 14 residues long. Germline CDR1 reads SEHNR; CDR2 reads FQNEAQ (reference sequence). The CDR3 region has the DNA TGTGCCAGCAGCCTCAGAAGATCTGGAAACACCATATATTTT. It is translated as CASSLRRSGNTIYF.

The rearrangement uses TRBV9 and TRBJ1-4; D is unclear. The V and J ends lost 3 bases and 8 bases respectively, with 17 bases between them. Germline-derived CDR1 and CDR2 are SGDLS and YYNGEE. This CDR3 is built from 15 residues. This chain's CDR3 is CASSGGEGAGEKLFF. DNA for the CDR3: TGTGCCAGCAGCGGGGGAGAGGGCGCGGGAGAAAAACTGTTTTTT. Variable domain in full (rest from reference TRBV9 and TRBJ1-4): DSGVTQTPKHLITATGQRVTLRCSPRSGDLSVYWYQQSLDQGLQFLIQYYNGEERAKGNILERFSAQQFPDLHSELNLSSLELGDSALYFCASSGGEGAGEKLFFGSGTQLSVL.

The chain couples TRBV18 to TRBJ2-1; 11 positions agree with TRBD2. Germline CDR1 and CDR2: KGHSH and LQKENI. The V gene end was trimmed by 3 bases and the J gene end by 8 bases; junction bases not matched to a gene: 6. The CDR3 extends over 15 amino acids. CDR3 region: CASSPTSGSWDEQFF. Written as DNA, the CDR3 is TGTGCCAGCTCACCTACTAGCGGGAGTTGGGATGAGCAGTTCTTC.

This rearrangement joins TRBV4-2 to TRBJ2-7, with D tentatively TRBD2 (5 bases). The CDR3 covers 16 residues. With 2 bases removed from V and 3 bases from J, the gap between germline ends came to 17 bases. Germline V gives CDR1 LGHNA, CDR2 YNFKEQ. CDR3 bases: TGTGCCAGCAGCCAACCCGGGATTAGCGACCTCTACGAGCAGTACTTC. The encoded protein is CASSQPGISDLYEQYF.

This chain links TRBV5-1 with TRBJ1-3; D ambiguous. This CDR3 is built from 15 residues. The germline CDR1 and CDR2 sequences are SGHRS and YFSETQ. The V and J ends lost 5 bases and 0 bases respectively, with 12 bases between them. CDR3 region: CASRPSGISGNTIYF. Here the CDR3 DNA reads TGCGCCAGCAGGCCCTCGGGGATCTCTGGAAACACCATATATTTT. Drawing the rest from reference TRBV5-1 and TRBJ1-3, the complete variable domain is KAGVTQTPRYLIKTRGQQVTLSCSPISGHRSVSWYQQTPGQGLQFLFEYFSETQRNKGNFPGRFSGRQFSNSRSEMNVSTLELGDSALYLCASRPSGISGNTIYFGEGSWLTVV.

This chain uses TRBV6-5 with TRBJ2-5; no clear D. From germline, CDR1 is MNHEY and CDR2 SVGAGI. The CDR3 sequence is 14 residues long. Trimming left V 8 bases short and J 0 bases short, with 13 bases between. The chain's CDR3 is CASGLTRYQETQYF. CDR3 DNA: TGTGCCAGCGGGCTAACGAGATACCAAGAGACCCAGTACTTC.

The chain recombines TRBV6-6 with TRBJ1-1; D unresolved. V was shortened by 3 bases and J by 1 base, with 6 bases between the two germline ends. Germline CDR1 is MNHNY and CDR2 is SVGAGI (reference sequence). This CDR3 has 13 amino acids. Written as DNA, the CDR3 is TGTGCCAGCAGTTATGCGTGGAACACTGAAGCTTTCTTT. As protein: CASSYAWNTEAFF.

This sequence joins TRBV7-9 and TRBJ2-3; D possibly corresponds to TRBD2 (7 bases). The CDR3 covers 15 residues. Trimming pared 0 bases from V and 3 bases from J, leaving 10 bases between. The germline gives CDR1 SEHNR, CDR2 FQNEAQ (reference sequence). CDR3 sequence: CASSLAGGRTDTQYF. The CDR3 DNA follows: TGTGCCAGCAGCTTAGCGGGGGGGCGAACAGATACGCAGTATTTT.

The chain recombines TRBV29-1 with TRBJ1-1; D call uncertain. V lost 3 bases to trimming and J lost 11 bases, with 13 bases between them. The CDR3 consists of 11 residues. Germline CDR1 reads SQVTM; CDR2 reads ANQGSEA. In DNA form, the CDR3 reads TGCAGCGTTGAGGTCGCTTTCAGGGCTTTCTTT. Protein sequence: CSVEVAFRAFF. The complete variable domain, with remaining parts taken from reference TRBV29-1 and TRBJ1-1, reads SAVISQKPSRDICQRGTSLTIQCQVDSQVTMMFWYRQQPGQSLTLIATANQGSEATYESGFVIDKFPISRPNLTFSTLTVSNMSPEDSSIYLCSVEVAFRAFFGQGTRLTVV.

The chain combines TRBV27 with TRBJ2-3, with TRBD2 identical over 8 bases. The ends lost 3 bases at V and 0 bases at J; junction bases unmatched: 5. Germline V lookup: CDR1 MNHEY, CDR2 SMNVEV (reference sequence). This CDR3 region has 16 residues. CDR3 loop: CASSLTSAPSTDTQYF. In DNA form, the CDR3 reads TGTGCCAGCAGTTTGACTAGCGCACCTAGCACAGATACGCAGTATTTT.

V and J are TRBV6-5 and TRBJ2-3; D unresolved. This CDR3 spans 15 amino acids. From germline, CDR1 is MNHEY and CDR2 SVGAGI. Trimming shortened V by 0 bases and J by 2 bases, and 9 bases separated the two germline ends. CDR3 coding DNA: TGTGCCAGCAGTTACTCAGAACAGAACACAGATACGCAGTATTTT. The encoded protein is CASSYSEQNTDTQYF.

The V call is TRBV19, the J call TRBJ2-3; 10 nucleotides match TRBD2. V lost 7 bases, J lost 4 bases, and 8 bases stayed unmatched. This CDR3 comprises 15 residues. Germline values: CDR1 LNHDA, CDR2 SQIVND (reference sequence). Here the CDR3 DNA reads TGTGCCAGTATGAGCGGGAGGGCCGTCCCAGATACGCAGTATTTT. This translates into CASMSGRAVPDTQYF.

CDR3 DNA sequence: TGTGCCAGTATGGGAAGACAGGGGGAGAACACCGGGGAGCTGTTTTTT. It yields the protein CASMGRQGENTGELFF. The chain joins TRBV19 to TRBJ2-2; 9 nucleotides align to TRBD1. The CDR3 contains 16 residues. Trimming took 7 bases from V and 1 from J; bases not matched to a gene: 7. Germline CDR1 and CDR2: LNHDA and SQIVND (reference sequence).

The rearrangement joins TRBV6-6 to TRBJ1-5; D unclear. CDR1 is MNHNY and CDR2 is SVGAGI in the germline V gene (reference sequence). V was clipped by 6 bases and J by 4 bases, with 7 bases between them. CDR3 length: 12 residues. CDR3 sequence: CASRAENQPQHF. The CDR3 DNA reads as TGTGCCAGCAGAGCTGAGAATCAGCCCCAGCATTTT.

This clone was seen only once. The chain uses TRBV28 and TRBJ1-2; possibly TRBD1 for D (6 bases). The CDR3 consists of 17 residues. Trimming cost V 2 bases and J 5 bases, with 21 bases left between them. Looked up from germline, CDR1 is MDHEN and CDR2 is SYDVKM. CDR3 sequence (DNA): TGTGCCAGCAGTTTAGGATCCAGGGGAGGGGCGATTTATGGCTACACCTTC. Amino acid sequence: CASSLGSRGGAIYGYTF.

The chain has TRBV12-3 or TRBV12-4 and TRBJ1-1, with no clear D. The CDR3 runs to 12 residues. V gave up 3 bases and J gave up 5 bases, with 7 bases separating them. The CDR3 spells CASSFGPTEAFF. For the CDR3, the DNA is TGTGCCAGCAGTTTTGGGCCGACTGAAGCTTTCTTT.

The chain uses TRBV7-2 and TRBJ1-2; 8 nucleotides align to TRBD1. In germline, CDR1 is SGHTA, CDR2 FQGNSA. Losses at the gene ends were 5 bases for V and 5 bases for J; bases not matched to a gene: 22. This CDR3 comprises 19 residues. CDR3 bases: TGTGCCAGCAGCGTCCGAGTAAAGATTGCTGGGACAGGTTCTTATGGCTACACCTTC. Its translation: CASSVRVKIAGTGSYGYTF.

V gene TRBV11-2 combines with J gene TRBJ1-6; no reliable D call. V was trimmed by 2 bases and J by 9 bases, leaving 5 bases between them. Germline CDR1 reads SGHAT; CDR2 reads FQNNGV. CDR3 length: 12 amino acids. CDR3 protein: CASSLSGSPLHF. CDR3 nucleotide sequence: TGTGCCAGCAGCTTAAGCGGTTCACCCCTCCACTTT. Complete variable domain (other parts from reference TRBV11-2 and TRBJ1-6): EAGVAQSPRYKIIEKRQSVAFWCNPISGHATLYWYQQILGQGPKLLIQFQNNGVVDDSQLPKDRFSAERLKGVDSTLKIQPAKLEDSAVYLCASSLSGSPLHFGNGTRLTVT.

The chain links TRBV6-4 to TRBJ2-3; 10 bases match TRBD2. Germline values: CDR1 MRHNA, CDR2 SNTAGT. Trimming at V came to 6 bases and at J to 3 bases, leaving 6 bases not matched to a gene. This CDR3 is 15 amino acids long. DNA for the CDR3: TGTGCCAGCAGGGACCTAGCGGGAGAAACAGATACGCAGTATTTT. Protein sequence: CASRDLAGETDTQYF.

The chain combines TRBV6-5 with TRBJ1-2, with D hard to call. V lost 6 bases and J lost 4, with 15 bases in between. Germline CDR1 MNHEY, CDR2 SVGAGI. The CDR3 is 14 amino acids. The CDR3 is CASSPRLFSYGYTF. CDR3 sequence (DNA): TGTGCCAGCAGCCCCAGGCTATTCTCCTATGGCTACACCTTC.

The V call is TRBV7-2, the J call TRBJ2-7, with no clear D. The CDR3 is 16 residues long. Trimming stripped 1 base from V and 3 bases from J, with 16 bases between. The germline CDR1 and CDR2 sequences are SGHTA and FQGNSA. The DNA of the CDR3 is TGTGCCAGCAGCTTAGTAGGCGGCTCCGGCGGCTACGAGCAGTACTTC. This gives the protein CASSLVGGSGGYEQYF.

The genes are TRBV19 and TRBJ1-3, with 7 nucleotides matching TRBD1. With 7 bases clipped from V and 8 bases from J, the junction kept 8 bases outside the gene matches. Germline V gene sequence: CDR1 LNHDA, CDR2 SQIVND (reference sequence). This CDR3 has 13 amino acids. The CDR3 region has the DNA TGTGCCAGTACTGACAGGGAAGCATACACCATATATTTT. Translated: CASTDREAYTIYF.